This TCR beta chain came from a study of regulatory T cells in long-lasting Graves disease. About the study: Over-5-year antithyroid drug use with positive TSH receptor antibodies defined persistent Graves' disease in the study. Study conclusions and caveats: TRBV28 was favored in persistent disease, as were TRBJ1-2 and TRBJ2-5. Accuracy may have been reduced by the small sample size. The study examined only peripheral blood, not thyroid tissue.

V lost 3 bases to trimming and J lost 7 bases, with 7 bases between them. Germline V gives CDR1 SEHNR, CDR2 FQNEAQ (reference sequence). The CDR3 extends over 12 amino acids. According to the study, TCR beta libraries were built with iRepertoire HTBI primers and CDR3-region Arm-PCR. TCRdb re-called the multiplex PCR reads with MiXCR, one entry per CDR3 protein. The data show 350,000 to 500,000 distinct CDR3 sequences, about 21% seen once. Specified time point: persistent/refractory GD, antithyroid drugs over 5 years with positive TRAb. Construction of the TCR library relied on RNA isolated from PBMCs. This clonotype was counted between two and nine times. Antigen: not known.

The chain is built from TRBV7-9 and TRBJ2-1; no clear D gene. The specimen was peripheral blood mononuclear cells (PBMCs), collected when the disease was refractory, from a patient treated with antithyroid drugs. This clonotype was obtained from a female donor with Graves disease. CDR3 in amino acids: CASSLSINEQFF. CDR3 in DNA: TGTGCCAGCAGCTTGAGTATTAATGAGCAGTTCTTC.